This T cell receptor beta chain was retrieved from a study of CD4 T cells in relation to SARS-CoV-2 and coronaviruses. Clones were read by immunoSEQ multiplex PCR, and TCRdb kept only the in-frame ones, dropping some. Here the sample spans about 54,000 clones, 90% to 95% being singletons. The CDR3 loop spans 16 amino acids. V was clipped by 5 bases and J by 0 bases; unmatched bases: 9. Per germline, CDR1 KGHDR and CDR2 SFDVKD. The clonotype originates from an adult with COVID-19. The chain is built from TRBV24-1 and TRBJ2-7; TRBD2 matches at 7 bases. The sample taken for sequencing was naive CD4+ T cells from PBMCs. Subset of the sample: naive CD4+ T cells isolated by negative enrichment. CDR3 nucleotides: TGTGCCACCAGTGCCCGAGGGAAGCGGGGCTCCTACGAGCAGTACTTC. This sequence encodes CATSARGKRGSYEQYF.